Listed below are T cell receptor beta chains from one sample, sequenced in a study of radiotherapy plus CTLA-4 blockade in lung cancer. Clones were read by immunoSEQ multiplex PCR, and TCRdb kept only the in-frame ones, dropping some. Of approximately 46,000 clones detected, 85% appear once; the ten largest clones hold around a quarter. The specimen comprised peripheral blood, sampled from a patient treated with radiotherapy plus ipilimumab. These receptor sequences come from a human donor with non-small cell lung cancer whose response to radiotherapy plus ipilimumab could not be evaluated. Both conserved end residues are part of each CDR3.

j_call | v_call | cdr3_aa
TRBJ2-7 | TRBV7-9 | CASSLGWSSYEQYF
TRBJ2-7 | TRBV19 | CASSLGTSEAYEQYF
TRBJ1-1 | TRBV28 | CASSSLGREAEAFF
TRBJ1-4 | TRBV4-1 | CASSQWQGGGKLFF
TRBJ2-5 | TRBV5-1 | CASSLGPAGEGETQYF
TRBJ1-3 | TRBV19 | CASSPHELVSGNTIYF
TRBJ2-3 | TRBV6-1 | CASSEARGDTQYF
TRBJ2-1 | TRBV7-2 | CASSFTTSGSNEQFF
TRBJ2-5 | TRBV7-9 | CASSPRTRPETQYF
TRBJ2-3 | TRBV9 | CASSAGTSGRTQYF
TRBJ1-1 | TRBV28 | CASSPGTSLIKAFF
TRBJ2-2 | TRBV5-1 | CASSLNAPGTGELFF
TRBJ1-1 | TRBV4-2 | CASSQDRDRETEAFF
TRBJ2-1 | TRBV7-8 | CASSLGGVGLAGVEQFF
TRBJ2-3 | TRBV5-4 | CASSLVAREGRDTQYF
TRBJ2-7 | TRBV16 | CASSQTGSGHEQYF
TRBJ2-7 | TRBV29-1 | CSVEWSSGRNEQYF
TRBJ1-5 | TRBV6-1 | CASSGGTGDQPQHF
TRBJ2-2 | TRBV19 | CASFAGQPNTGELFF
TRBJ1-5 | TRBV6-6 | CASSYEAVGGSQPQHF
TRBJ2-7 | TRBV11-3 | CASSLVDYEQYF
TRBJ1-5 | TRBV28 | CASTSGNQPQHF
TRBJ2-5 | TRBV4-3 | CASSQEVLARETQYF
TRBJ2-7 | TRBV7-8 | CASTYTLLDRGEQYF
TRBJ1-1 | TRBV21-1 | CASSKHFRTGGNTEAFF
TRBJ1-1 | TRBV4-3 | CASRDRGYTEAFF
TRBJ2-3 | TRBV5-4 | CASSLAGQGNADTQYF
TRBJ1-6 | TRBV5-4 | CASSSAGEKSYNSPLHF
TRBJ2-5 | TRBV9 | CASSVVAGGPQETQYF
TRBJ2-1 | TRBV28 | CASTPLVAERWGEQFF
TRBJ2-3 | TRBV5-6 | CASSFYRGRTDTQYF
TRBJ2-3 | TRBV5-1 | CASSILPSTDTQYF
TRBJ2-3 | TRBV19 | CASIEGGTQYF
TRBJ2-7 | TRBV7-9 | CASSLGRAGGVDEQYF
TRBJ1-1 | TRBV7-2 | CASSLRSGGTEAFF
TRBJ2-1 | TRBV5-4 | CASSGGKAVSNEQFF
TRBJ2-3 | TRBV19 | CATEGSWDTQYF
TRBJ2-7 | TRBV28 | CASRGQGASEQYF
TRBJ2-3 | TRBV6-5 | CASTFSGHTDTQYF
TRBJ2-2 | TRBV7-6 | CASSPGQGNTGELFF
TRBJ2-5 | TRBV10-3 | CAISEGVAGGWETQYF
TRBJ1-2 | TRBV29-1 | CSVEEGSGYGYTF